This TCR beta chain was documented in a study of identical twins. The V segment lost 5 bases and the J segment 1 base; nucleotides outside the gene matches: 16. This CDR3 region has 20 residues. In TCRdb, the 5' RACE reads were re-called with MiXCR into one record per CDR3 protein. The sample holds hundreds of thousands of distinct CDR3 sequences, about 20% seen once. This clonotype was seen only a few times. Antigen: not known. Study-wide results and caveats: Twin-shared out-of-frame alpha sequences were enriched for low generation probability.

Separately, the same data were catalogued under a study of T cells expressing NK-cell markers.

This chain links TRBV12-3 or TRBV12-4 with TRBJ2-3; 12 bases map to TRBD2. This TCR was recovered from a woman aged 18-29 years in good health. The sequencing input was PBMCs. The CDR3 spells CASSPVLAGGPSEGTDTQYF. CDR3 sequence (DNA): TGTGCCAGCAGTCCCGTGCTAGCGGGGGGGCCGTCGGAAGGCACAGATACGCAGTATTTT.